The present T cell receptor beta chain was sequenced within a study of shared clonotypes between healthy human individuals. Findings and limits, study-wide: Enrolling few donors narrowed the genetic and exposure-history diversity that was represented. Naive subsets generally had larger estimated richness than memory subsets.

As processed by the authors: ImmunoSEQ gave junction-only sequences without quality scores, so filtering differed. The repertoire was sequenced with immunoSEQ multiplex PCR; TCRdb's copy has only in-frame clones and lacks some. The V and J calls and clone size were taken over from that table, and D and trimming were inferred from the DNA. The data contain 2 million to 2.5 million clones, 85% to 95% of them seen just once; the ten biggest clones take up around 0.4%. The CD4+ fraction was divided into a CD45RA+ naive subset and a CD45RA-negative memory subset. In the case of this clone: No antigen is known for it. The same CDR3 also results from other DNA sequences found in this sample.

The CDR3 is 12 residues long. V lost 4 bases and J 0 bases, leaving 0 bases between the germline ends. Germline CDR1 reads MDHEN; CDR2 reads SYDVKM. The source material was naive CD4+ T cells from PBMCs. Regarding subset: CD45RA+ positively selected. The chain has TRBV28 and TRBJ2-2; D gene ambiguous. The sequence derives from a man younger than 30 in good health. Some clones in this sample may be carry-over from other donors' samples. The CDR3 spells CASSSNTGELFF. The DNA for the CDR3 is TGTGCCAGCAGTTCGAACACCGGGGAGCTGTTTTTT.